This entry is about one T cell receptor beta chain. The record originates from a study of blood T cell repertoires in COVID-19. Study summary: Italy, Spain and the United States were the sources of the convalescent and acute COVID-19 samples. PBMCs, B-cell-depleted T cells, or T cells were the source of the cDNA or gDNA that made up the material.

Authors' processing steps: By means of reference gene primer amplification, nucleated cell counts were estimated. The assay was immunoSEQ multiplex PCR, and TCRdb's table has in-frame clones only and misses some. The V and J calls and clone size were taken over from that table, and D and trimming were inferred from the DNA. This sample has hundreds of thousands of clones, with more than 70% found just once. Germline-derived CDR1 and CDR2 are SGDLS and YYNGEE. The CDR3 totals 14 residues. With 0 bases removed from V and 6 bases from J, the gap between germline ends came to 12 bases. This TCR derives from an elderly woman with acute or convalescent COVID-19. The specimen sequenced was peripheral blood. The chain employs TRBV9 and TRBJ1-2, with D uncertain. The CDR3 protein is CASSVGAGVDGYTF. CDR3 coding DNA: TGTGCCAGCAGCGTAGGGGCCGGGGTCGATGGCTACACCTTC.